Below, 23 T cell receptor beta chains from the same sample are listed, as sequenced in a study of blood T cell repertoires in COVID-19 (TCRdb year 2020). Preparation of the library involved the immunoSEQ multiplex PCR assay. This immuneACCESS table, as held by TCRdb, lists in-frame sequences with V and J called but not all clones. Of the missing ones, under half trace to an unresolved V gene in checked studies; the others have no known cause. The table for this sample lists roughly 400,000 clones; approximately 92% of them were counted only once. The top ten clones comprise 1.1% of the sample. Sequenced sample: PBMCs or T cells enriched from blood (not recorded which). The receptors were sampled from a man younger than 40 who had recovered from COVID-19.

This chain links TRBV11-2 with TRBJ1-3; D is unresolved. Trimming pared 6 bases from V and 4 bases from J, leaving 13 bases between. The CDR3 is 14 amino acids. From germline, CDR1 is SGHAT and CDR2 FQNNGV. The CDR3 is CASRMGPGGNTIYF. DNA of the CDR3: TGTGCCAGCAGAATGGGCCCGGGAGGAAACACCATATATTTT.

The chain couples TRBV28 to TRBJ1-5; 7 bases are shared with TRBD1. The CDR3 consists of 18 residues. Germline V CDR1 and CDR2: MDHEN, SYDVKM. Trimming at V came to 7 bases and at J to 5 bases, leaving 20 bases not matched to a gene. This CDR3 is CASTHPDRVLVGDQPQHF. The CDR3 DNA sequence: TGTGCCAGCACTCACCCAGACAGGGTTCTAGTAGGGGATCAGCCCCAGCATTTT.

The V call is TRBV24-1, the J call TRBJ2-1; 7 nucleotides line up with TRBD1. The CDR3 covers 13 residues. The ends lost 8 bases at V and 5 bases at J; junction bases unmatched: 5. Germline V gene data show CDR1 as KGHDR and CDR2 as SFDVKD. In DNA form, the CDR3 reads TGTGCCACCACTTCGACAGGGAACAATGAGCAGTTCTTC. Its protein product is CATTSTGNNEQFF.

The J gene is TRBJ1-4, the V gene TRBV5-1; D unresolved. CDR3 size: 14 residues. Per the germline V gene, CDR1 is SGHRS and CDR2 is YFSETQ. Trimming took off 1 base at V and 0 bases at J, with 4 bases between the two ends. The CDR3 region is CASSLTPTNEKLFF. CDR3 nucleotides: TGCGCCAGCAGCTTGACACCAACTAATGAAAAACTGTTTTTT.

The V call is TRBV28, the J call TRBJ2-2; D may be TRBD2 (6 bases). This CDR3 comprises 15 residues. V was trimmed by 8 bases and J by 5 bases, leaving 18 bases between them. Germline V gene sequence: CDR1 MDHEN, CDR2 SYDVKM. CDR3 nucleotides: TGTGCCAGCGGACTGCCAGGAGGGGCTACCGGGGAGCTGTTTTTT. Protein sequence: CASGLPGGATGELFF. Variable domain in full (rest from reference TRBV28 and TRBJ2-2): DVKVTQSSRYLVKRTGEKVFLECVQDMDHENMFWYRQDPGLGLRLIYFSYDVKMKEKGDIPEGYSVSREKKERFSLILESASTNQTSMYLCASGLPGGATGELFFGEGSRLTVL.

The chain joins TRBV7-2 to TRBJ2-3; 14 bases fit TRBD2. The CDR3 runs 16 residues. CDR1 and CDR2 from the germline V gene are SGHTA and FQGNSA. Trimming took 8 bases from V and 4 from J; bases not matched to a gene: 8. CDR3 nucleotide sequence: TGTGCCAGCGGCCCTCCGGGACTAGCGGGAGCAGATACGCAGTATTTT. Protein: CASGPPGLAGADTQYF. Together with reference TRBV7-2 and TRBJ2-3, the CDR3 gives the full variable domain: GAGVSQSPSNKVTEKGKDVELRCDPISGHTALYWYRQSLGQGLEFLIYFQGNSAPDKSGLPSDRFSAERTGGSVSTLTIQRTQQEDSAVYLCASGPPGLAGADTQYFGPGTRLTVL.

This chain links TRBV5-4 with TRBJ1-2; unclear D gene. The germline V gene encodes CDR1 SGHNT and CDR2 YYREEE (reference sequence). The CDR3 totals 12 residues. The ends were cut back, 5 bases at V and 7 bases at J, with 12 bases in the middle. CDR3 sequence reads: CASRPQDGGYTF. The DNA for the CDR3 is TGTGCCAGCAGGCCTCAGGATGGTGGCTACACCTTC.

The chain links TRBV7-9 to TRBJ2-1, with a weak D call TRBD1 (6 bases). The V gene's germline CDR1 is SEHNR and CDR2 FQNEAQ (reference sequence). Trimming removed 10 bases at V and 0 bases at J, with 22 bases between. The CDR3 is 17 amino acids. CDR3 sequence: CANDRLPRDTSYNEQFF. Here the CDR3 DNA reads TGTGCCAACGACCGATTGCCCCGGGACACCTCCTACAATGAGCAGTTCTTC.

The rearrangement joins TRBV4-1 to TRBJ2-2; D possibly corresponds to TRBD1 (5 bases). The CDR3 has 18 amino acids. V lost 4 bases, J lost 1 base, and 19 bases lay in between. Germline V gives CDR1 MGHRA, CDR2 YSYEKL. CDR3 region: CASSPPSTGNRNTGELFF. CDR3 sequence (DNA): TGCGCCAGCAGCCCACCATCCACAGGAAATCGGAACACCGGGGAGCTGTTTTTT.

The rearrangement uses TRBV7-9 and TRBJ2-1, with TRBD2 matching 7 bases. This CDR3 is built from 12 residues. With 1 base clipped from V and 10 bases from J, the junction kept 1 base outside the gene matches. Per germline, CDR1 SEHNR and CDR2 FQNEAQ (reference sequence). The CDR3 is CASSLGLAEQFF. The CDR3 nucleotides read TGTGCCAGCAGCTTAGGACTAGCCGAGCAGTTCTTC.

The CDR3 loop is CASSPMDITNTGELFF. CDR3 nucleotides: TGTGCCAGCTCACCAATGGACATTACGAACACCGGGGAGCTGTTTTTT. This chain connects TRBV18 to TRBJ2-2, with a tentative D call TRBD1 (5 bases). The CDR3 runs to 16 residues. V lost 2 bases, J lost 0 bases, and 10 bases lay in between. Per the germline V gene, CDR1 is KGHSH and CDR2 is LQKENI.

The chain is built from TRBV10-1 and TRBJ2-1; 8 bases map to TRBD2. The length of the CDR3 is 15 residues. Trimming at V came to 3 bases and at J to 3 bases, leaving 4 bases not matched to a gene. Per the germline V gene, CDR1 is WNHNN and CDR2 is SYGVQD (reference sequence). The CDR3 coding sequence is TGCGCCAGCAGTGAAGGTAGCGGGATCTACAATGAGCAGTTCTTC. Translation: CASSEGSGIYNEQFF.

This rearrangement joins TRBV19 to TRBJ1-1; TRBD1 matches at 9 bases. CDR1 and CDR2 from the germline V gene are LNHDA and SQIVND (reference sequence). Trimming at V came to 7 bases and at J to 2 bases, leaving 8 bases not matched to a gene. The CDR3 runs to 15 residues. The DNA of the CDR3 is TGTGCCAGTACCACTCTGGGACAGGGAAACACTGAAGCTTTCTTT. It encodes CASTTLGQGNTEAFF.

The CDR3 spells CAISEQASNYGYTF. The DNA of the CDR3 is TGTGCCATCAGTGAACAGGCTTCTAACTATGGCTACACCTTC. V is TRBV10-3 and J is TRBJ1-2; D is possibly TRBD1 (5 bases). Germline lookup yields CDR1 ENHRY and CDR2 SYGVKD. Trimming pared 3 bases from V and 0 bases from J, leaving 8 bases between. This CDR3 region has 14 residues.

This chain joins TRBV7-9 and TRBJ2-5; a weak D match, TRBD1 (6 bases). The V and J ends lost 6 bases and 6 bases respectively, with 20 bases between them. The CDR3 totals 15 residues. Germline V lookup: CDR1 SEHNR, CDR2 FQNEAQ (reference sequence). The CDR3 reads CASSRWGQGLQTQYF. CDR3 sequence (DNA): TGTGCCAGCAGTCGGTGGGGCCAGGGGCTACAGACCCAGTACTTC. The whole variable domain, remainder taken from reference TRBV7-9 and TRBJ2-5, is DTGVSQNPRHKITKRGQNVTFRCDPISEHNRLYWYRQTLGQGPEFLTYFQNEAQLEKSRLLSDRFSAERPKGSFSTLEIQRTEQGDSAMYLCASSRWGQGLQTQYFGPGTRLLVL.

A word on this clone: This sample also contains other DNA sequences that code for the same CDR3. The CDR3 reads CASSQAGETQYF. Here the CDR3 DNA reads TGTGCCAGCAGCCAGGCAGGTGAGACCCAGTACTTC. The chain carries TRBV3-1 (or the pseudogene TRBV3-2) and TRBJ2-5, with unresolved D. Germline-derived CDR1 and CDR2 are LGHDT and YNNKEL (reference sequence). V was shortened by 3 bases and J by 5 bases, with 7 bases between the two germline ends. The CDR3 length is 12 residues.

CDR3 residues: CASSIVGETVASYEQYF. The CDR3 coding sequence is TGTGCCAGTAGTATAGTTGGAGAGACAGTAGCCTCCTACGAGCAGTACTTC. V is TRBV19 and J is TRBJ2-7; tentative D call: TRBD1 (5 bases). The CDR3 length is 17 residues. The V gene lost 1 base and the J gene lost 0 bases, with 16 bases spanning the gap. Germline loops: CDR1 LNHDA, CDR2 SQIVND (reference sequence).

The chain links TRBV18 to TRBJ2-2, with 9 bases lining up with TRBD2. Trimming removed 5 bases from V and 7 bases from J; junction bases left unmatched: 11. CDR3 length: 16 residues. In germline, CDR1 is KGHSH, CDR2 LQKENI. CDR3 DNA sequence: TGTGCCAGCTCAACAACCGCGGGAGGGCGCGGCGGGGAGCTGTTTTTT. This translates into CASSTTAGGRGGELFF.

This clone was found once. The gene calls are TRBV25-1 and TRBJ1-2; unclear D gene. V lost 5 bases and J 4 bases, leaving 11 bases between the germline ends. The CDR3 runs 13 residues. CDR1 MGHDK and CDR2 SYGVNS come from the germline V gene. The CDR3 here is CASSHLGSYGYTF. The DNA for the CDR3 is TGTGCCAGCAGTCACCTTGGGAGCTATGGCTACACCTTC.

V gene TRBV28 combines with J gene TRBJ2-5, with D possibly matching TRBD1 (6 bases). The V and J ends lost 9 bases and 1 base respectively, with 15 bases between them. From germline, CDR1 is MDHEN and CDR2 SYDVKM. This CDR3 is 14 amino acids long. The CDR3: CASEKDRFQETQYF. The CDR3, as DNA: TGTGCCAGTGAAAAAGACAGGTTCCAAGAGACCCAGTACTTC.

V gene TRBV3-1 (or the pseudogene TRBV3-2) combines with J gene TRBJ1-1; D not certain. This CDR3 is 12 amino acids long. Germline V gives CDR1 LGHDT, CDR2 YNNKEL (reference sequence). V was shortened by 4 bases and J by 8 bases, with 11 bases between the two germline ends. Here the CDR3 DNA reads TGTGCCAGCAGCCCTTTTTCAGGAGAAGCTTTCTTT. Its protein product is CASSPFSGEAFF.

This chain links TRBV19 with TRBJ2-3; D possibly corresponds to TRBD2 (6 bases). Germline V lookup: CDR1 LNHDA, CDR2 SQIVND (reference sequence). CDR3 length equals 17 residues. V lost 3 bases to trimming and J lost 1 base, with 17 bases between them. As DNA, the CDR3 is TGTGCCAGTAGTATTCGGGTGGGGGGAAGAGGCACAGATACGCAGTATTTT. Amino acid sequence: CASSIRVGGRGTDTQYF. The full variable domain, rest sourced from reference TRBV19 and TRBJ2-3, is DGGITQSPKYLFRKEGQNVTLSCEQNLNHDAMYWYRQDPGQGLRLIYYSQIVNDFQKGDIAEGYSVSREKKESFPLTVTSAQKNPTAFYLCASSIRVGGRGTDTQYFGPGTRLTVL.

The chain recombines TRBV7-8 with TRBJ2-7; D is perhaps TRBD1 (5 bases). CDR1 and CDR2 from the germline V gene are SGHVS and FQNEAQ. V was trimmed by 5 bases and J by 2 bases, leaving 13 bases between them. This CDR3 has 14 amino acids. The CDR3: CASSKQAVAYEQYF. CDR3 nucleotides: TGTGCCAGCAGCAAACAGGCGGTAGCCTACGAGCAGTACTTC.